These T cell receptor beta chains were read from a single sample in a study of OX40 agonist ivuxolimab in advanced cancers. Profiled with immunoSEQ multiplex PCR; TCRdb holds only in-frame clones, not every one. Of some 70,000 clones listed, 85% to 90% were seen once; the top ten hold around 3%. The specimen comprised CD4+ or CD8+ T cells sorted from blood, sampled in a trial of the OX40 agonist ivuxolimab. The receptors shown here come from an adult with an advanced solid tumor such as melanoma, head and neck, liver or kidney cancer. CDR3s include the opening cysteine and the closing phenylalanine or tryptophan. D genes are given only for firm matches. Clone size appears in some rows only: once, few, many, or a class for an expanded clone.

v_gene	j_gene	d_gene	abundance	CDR3aa	CDR3nt
TRBV6-6	TRBJ2-1	TRBD1	-	CASSYGQVNYNEQFF	TGTGCCAGCAGTTACGGACAGGTTAACTACAATGAGCAGTTCTTC
TRBV5-1	TRBJ2-1	TRBD2	-	CTSSPGTSGGVIYNEQFF	TGCACCAGCAGCCCGGGGACTAGCGGGGGGGTAATATACAATGAGCAGTTCTTC
TRBV5-1	TRBJ1-2	TRBD1	few	CASSPGQGLTSGYGYTF	TGCGCCAGCAGCCCAGGACAGGGGCTCACGTCGGGCTATGGCTACACCTTC
TRBV28	TRBJ2-7	TRBD2	-	CASSPTRASSGPYEQYF	TGTGCCAGCAGTCCTACCCGGGCCTCTAGCGGGCCCTACGAGCAGTACTTC
TRBV6-5	TRBJ1-4	-	-	CASSYGSATNEKLFF	TGTGCCAGCAGTTACGGGAGCGCAACTAATGAAAAACTGTTTTTT
TRBV29-1	TRBJ2-4	TRBD2	-	CSVERLAGSIQYF	TGCAGCGTTGAAAGGCTAGCGGGGAGCATTCAGTACTTC
TRBV9	TRBJ2-1	-	-	CASSVSSGDSYNEQFF	TGTGCCAGCAGCGTATCCAGCGGAGACTCCTACAATGAGCAGTTCTTC
TRBV7-3	TRBJ2-6	TRBD1	-	CASSPRQGSYSGANVLTF	TGTGCCAGCAGCCCTCGACAGGGGAGTTACTCTGGGGCCAACGTCCTGACTTTC
TRBV4-1	TRBJ2-1	TRBD2	-	CASSQELRAAGAVYNEQFF	TGCGCCAGCAGCCAAGAACTACGGGCGGCGGGAGCGGTCTACAATGAGCAGTTCTTC
TRBV28	TRBJ1-2	-	-	CASSPPTGLYGYTF	TGTGCCAGCAGTCCCCCCACGGGACTCTATGGCTACACCTTC
TRBV5-4	TRBJ1-2	-	-	CASSGGDTGGDGYTF	TGTGCCAGCAGCGGGGGGGACACCGGCGGAGATGGCTACACCTTC
TRBV4-1	TRBJ2-2	-	-	CASSQDSRTGELFF	TGCGCCAGCAGCCAGGACAGCCGCACCGGGGAGCTGTTTTTT
TRBV10-3	TRBJ1-5	-	-	CAISESALRDNQPQHF	TGTGCCATCAGTGAGTCGGCTCTCCGGGACAATCAGCCCCAGCATTTT
TRBV19	TRBJ1-1	-	-	CASIPRGMNTEAFF	TGTGCCAGTATCCCCAGGGGTATGAACACTGAAGCTTTCTTT
TRBV5-6	TRBJ1-1	TRBD1	-	CASSLFRDRGHSNTEAFF	TGTGCCAGCAGCTTGTTTCGGGACAGGGGGCATTCGAACACTGAAGCTTTCTTT
TRBV11-2	TRBJ1-2	-	once	CASSPSRGADGYTF	TGTGCCAGCAGCCCATCTCGGGGGGCGGATGGCTACACCTTC
TRBV19	TRBJ2-2	-	-	CASSTANTGELFF	TGTGCCAGTAGTACGGCGAACACCGGGGAGCTGTTTTTT
TRBV6-5	TRBJ2-7	-	-	CASSYWGLLRYEQYF	TGTGCCAGCAGTTACTGGGGACTCCTTAGGTACGAGCAGTACTTC
TRBV5-6	TRBJ2-3	-	-	CASSLAVGDTQYF	TGTGCCAGCAGCTTGGCCGTGGGGGATACGCAGTATTTT
TRBV27	TRBJ2-7	-	-	CAPYEQYF	TGTGCCCCCTACGAGCAGTACTTC
TRBV10-3	TRBJ1-2	TRBD1	once	CAISPRTGSYGYTF	TGTGCCATCAGTCCCCGGACAGGATCCTATGGCTACACCTTC
TRBV18	TRBJ1-5	-	-	CASSPTDGYSNQPQHF	TGTGCCAGCTCCCCTACGGACGGATATAGCAATCAGCCCCAGCATTTT
TRBV4-1	TRBJ2-1	-	-	CASSQDLGSAAYNEQFF	TGCGCCAGCAGCCAAGATCTGGGTTCGGCAGCTTACAATGAGCAGTTCTTC
TRBV11-1	TRBJ2-3	-	few	CASSLVRTGSGDTQYF	TGTGCCAGCAGCTTAGTGAGGACTGGTTCGGGAGATACGCAGTATTTT
TRBV2	TRBJ2-3	TRBD2	-	CASIRRASGSTDTQYF	TGTGCCAGCATTCGGAGGGCTAGCGGGAGTACAGATACGCAGTATTTT
TRBV5-1	TRBJ2-7	-	-	CASSLVQGDYEQYF	TGCGCCAGCAGCTTGGTACAGGGAGACTACGAGCAGTACTTC